The 25 T cell receptor beta chains below all came from one sample that was sequenced in a study of beta chain features in type 1 diabetes. Findings of the study overall: TCRB CDR3s from Type 1 diabetes patients were moderately but significantly shorter in all four CD4+ subsets.

As every portion of the isolated RNA was reverse transcribed, the sequencing read expressed TCRB transcripts. The repertoire was sequenced with immunoSEQ multiplex PCR; TCRdb's copy has only in-frame clones and lacks some. The table has around 280,000 clones, 15% seen once. Antigens for these TCRs are unknown. The sequenced material came from naive CD4+ T cells from blood. These receptors were obtained from a man between 18 and 29 years old with type 1 diabetes.

The CDR3 loop is CSVGGSDTQYF. Here the CDR3 DNA reads TGCAGTGTTGGAGGGTCGGATACGCAGTATTTT. The V and J genes are TRBV20-1 and TRBJ2-3; the D gene is possibly TRBD2 (6 bases). The germline CDR1 and CDR2 sequences are DFQATT and SNEGSKA (reference sequence). The CDR3 has 11 residues. V lost 7 bases and J 6 bases, leaving 11 bases between the germline ends.

V and J are TRBV2 and TRBJ2-3, with 9 bases that match TRBD2. The CDR3 totals 14 residues. The germline gives CDR1 SNHLY, CDR2 FYNNEI. V was clipped by 10 bases and J by 8 bases; unmatched bases: 13. The CDR3, as DNA: TGTGCCACTGAGGTAGCGGGGGAGAAGCGTACGCAGTATTTT. Its translation is CATEVAGEKRTQYF.

This clone has more than one count but fewer than ten. J is TRBJ1-2 and V is TRBV18; D is undetermined. CDR3 size: 13 residues. Germline V lookup: CDR1 KGHSH, CDR2 LQKENI. V lost 6 bases to trimming and J lost 4 bases, with 12 bases between them. In DNA, the CDR3 is TGTGCCAGCTCCCCCGAGGAGGGCTATGGCTACACCTTC. It yields the protein CASSPEEGYGYTF.

The chain has TRBV15 and TRBJ1-1, with 7 positions matching TRBD1. Germline V gene data show CDR1 as LNHNV and CDR2 as YYDKDF (reference sequence). The CDR3 runs to 17 residues. V lost 2 bases, J lost 7 bases, and 16 bases stayed unmatched. The CDR3 DNA reads as TGTGCCACCAGCAGATCAATCTCAATAGACAGGGACCTTGAAGCTTTCTTT. Protein sequence: CATSRSISIDRDLEAFF.

A few counts support this clone. The chain carries TRBV13 and TRBJ2-5, with 10 bases fitting TRBD2. The germline CDR1 and CDR2 sequences are PRHDT and FYEKMQ (reference sequence). This CDR3 comprises 15 residues. With V trimmed by 6 bases and J by 2 bases, 6 bases remained unmatched. The DNA of the CDR3 is TGTGCCAGCAGTCCGTCTAGCGGGGGACAAGAGACCCAGTACTTC. It encodes CASSPSSGGQETQYF.

V is TRBV6-5 and J is TRBJ2-5, with 12 bases matching TRBD1. There are 13 residues in the CDR3. Germline values: CDR1 MNHEY, CDR2 SVGAGI. V was pared by 11 bases and J by 4 bases, with 5 bases of the junction left unmatched. CDR3 sequence (DNA): TGTGCCGCCTGGGACAGGGGGCGAGAGACCCAGTACTTC. Translation gives CAAWDRGRETQYF.

V usage is TRBV28 and J usage is TRBJ2-7; 9 bases match TRBD1. Germline V gene data show CDR1 as MDHEN and CDR2 as SYDVKM. The CDR3 runs 15 residues. Losses at the gene ends were 5 bases for V and 1 base for J; bases not matched to a gene: 6. The CDR3 loop reads CASSAGTGSSYEQYF. CDR3 nucleotide sequence: TGTGCCAGCAGTGCCGGGACAGGGTCTTCCTACGAGCAGTACTTC.

This clone was seen a handful of times. This chain joins TRBV25-1 and TRBJ2-7, with a possible D match to TRBD2 (6 bases). Germline V lookup: CDR1 MGHDK, CDR2 SYGVNS. This CDR3 is 14 amino acids long. V lost 0 bases and J 0 bases, leaving 6 bases between the germline ends. The CDR3 spells CASSEYGSSYEQYF. In DNA, the CDR3 is TGTGCCAGCAGTGAATACGGGAGCTCCTACGAGCAGTACTTC.

This chain joins TRBV18 and TRBJ2-5; 7 positions agree with TRBD2. The V gene end was trimmed by 6 bases and the J gene end by 4 bases; junction bases not matched to a gene: 11. The CDR3 loop spans 15 amino acids. Germline values: CDR1 KGHSH, CDR2 LQKENI. The CDR3 sequence is CASSPRPGGVETQYF. The CDR3 bases are TGTGCCAGCTCCCCGCGTCCGGGAGGCGTAGAGACCCAGTACTTC.

As DNA, the CDR3 is TGCAGCGCCCGCGTGGGAGCGGGAACCAAAAACATTCAGTACTTC. Residues: CSARVGAGTKNIQYF. The chain is built from TRBV29-1 and TRBJ2-4; TRBD2 matches at 7 bases. The ends lost 7 bases at V and 2 bases at J; junction bases unmatched: 11. The CDR3 runs to 15 residues. Germline lookup yields CDR1 SQVTM and CDR2 ANQGSEA.

In nucleotides, the CDR3 is TGTGCCTGGAGTGCATTGCAGGGGGGAGGCTACACCTTC. It is translated as CAWSALQGGGYTF. The chain employs TRBV30 and TRBJ1-2, with 7 bases identical to TRBD1. V gave up 1 base and J gave up 8 bases; unmatched junction bases: 7. CDR3 length equals 13 residues. Germline V gene sequence: CDR1 GTSNPN, CDR2 SVGIG (reference sequence).

This clone was observed a few times. The genes are TRBV9 and TRBJ1-6, with 7 positions matching TRBD1. J lost 7 bases, V lost 3 bases, and 7 bases had no gene match. The germline CDR1 and CDR2 sequences are SGDLS and YYNGEE. The CDR3 has 15 residues. CDR3 bases: TGTGCCAGCAGCGCCCTTCCAGGGGGGAATTCACCCCTCCACTTT. Residues: CASSALPGGNSPLHF.

V is TRBV7-2 and J is TRBJ2-5, with 14 bases fitting TRBD2. This CDR3 comprises 18 residues. With V trimmed by 1 base and J by 4 bases, 8 bases remained unmatched. Germline loops: CDR1 SGHTA, CDR2 FQGNSA. The CDR3 DNA sequence: TGTGCCAGCAGCTTAGTTGGACTAGCGGGGGGCGGCGGAGAGACCCAGTACTTC. Translating it yields CASSLVGLAGGGGETQYF.

This chain links TRBV30 with TRBJ2-2, with 9 bases that match TRBD2. CDR1 GTSNPN and CDR2 SVGIG come from the germline V gene (reference sequence). J gave up 6 bases and V 0 bases, and 5 bases lay outside the gene matches. This CDR3 contains 15 residues. This CDR3 reads CAWSVIAGVAGELFF. CDR3 in DNA: TGTGCCTGGAGTGTGATAGCGGGAGTTGCCGGGGAGCTGTTTTTT.

Only a few counts were recorded for this clone. The rearrangement joins TRBV5-1 to TRBJ2-3, with 10 positions matching TRBD2. The V segment lost 5 bases and the J segment 2 bases; nucleotides outside the gene matches: 5. The germline gives CDR1 SGHRS, CDR2 YFSETQ. The CDR3 is made up of 15 amino acids. The CDR3 is CASSPGLAVTDTQYF. The DNA for the CDR3 is TGCGCCAGCAGTCCAGGACTAGCGGTCACAGATACGCAGTATTTT.

This chain joins TRBV7-2 and TRBJ2-5; 10 nucleotides match TRBD2. V shed 4 bases, J shed 1 base, and the junction held 6 bases outside the gene matches. CDR1 is SGHTA, CDR2 FQGNSA, per germline. The CDR3 loop spans 16 amino acids. CDR3 amino acids: CASSSASGGGQETQYF. The CDR3, as DNA: TGTGCCAGCAGCTCAGCTAGCGGGGGAGGCCAAGAGACCCAGTACTTC.

This clone appeared a few times. The rearrangement uses TRBV11-2 and TRBJ2-3; 8 nucleotides line up with TRBD2. Looked up from germline, CDR1 is SGHAT and CDR2 is FQNNGV. The CDR3 spans 14 residues. V lost 0 bases to trimming and J lost 6 bases; unmatched junction nucleotides: 2. The CDR3 sequence: CASSLDRGGDTQYF. In nucleotides, the CDR3 is TGTGCCAGCAGCTTAGATCGCGGGGGGGATACGCAGTATTTT.

A few counts support this clone. This sequence joins TRBV11-3 and TRBJ2-5; D unresolved. In germline, CDR1 is SGHNT, CDR2 YENEEA. V shed 1 base and J shed 5 bases, with 8 bases lying between them. This CDR3 has 13 residues. The CDR3 DNA reads TGTGCCAGCAGCTTAGGGTTCGGGGAGACCCAGTACTTC. This encodes CASSLGFGETQYF.

As to this clone: The same CDR3 also results from other DNA sequences found in this sample. The chain has TRBV30 and TRBJ2-5; the D is unclear. Germline CDR1 GTSNPN, CDR2 SVGIG (reference sequence). The V end was cut by 0 bases, the J end by 5 bases, with 4 bases between. There are 11 residues in the CDR3. In DNA, the CDR3 is TGTGCCTGGAGTGTTTCGGAGACCCAGTACTTC. Protein: CAWSVSETQYF.

The V and J genes are TRBV11-3 and TRBJ2-1, with 8 bases matching TRBD1. The J segment lost 10 bases and the V segment lost 5 bases, leaving 10 bases of the junction unmatched. There are 14 residues in the CDR3. Germline CDR1 reads SGHNT; CDR2 reads YENEEA. The CDR3 is CASSPRQGRQEQFF. CDR3 in DNA: TGTGCCAGCAGCCCGCGACAGGGGCGACAGGAGCAGTTCTTC.

This chain joins TRBV9 and TRBJ2-2; 13 bases align to TRBD2. J was trimmed by 4 bases and V by 0 bases; bases with no gene match: 3. Germline CDR1 reads SGDLS; CDR2 reads YYNGEE. The CDR3 has 17 residues. CDR3 protein: CASSVGGLAGTTGELFF. The DNA for the CDR3 is TGTGCCAGCAGCGTAGGGGGACTAGCGGGGACCACCGGGGAGCTGTTTTTT. Full variable domain (missing parts from reference TRBV9 and TRBJ2-2): DSGVTQTPKHLITATGQRVTLRCSPRSGDLSVYWYQQSLDQGLQFLIQYYNGEERAKGNILERFSAQQFPDLHSELNLSSLELGDSALYFCASSVGGLAGTTGELFFGEGSRLTVL.

This clone was detected only a few times. The CDR3 here is CASSSRQGKSYGYTF. The CDR3 nucleotides are TGTGCCAGCAGTTCCCGACAGGGCAAGTCGTACGGCTACACCTTC. The V gene is TRBV27, the J gene TRBJ1-2; 7 positions match TRBD1. Trimming cost V 4 bases and J 8 bases; bases outside gene matches: 13. The CDR3 is made up of 15 amino acids. CDR1 and CDR2 from the germline V gene are MNHEY and SMNVEV (reference sequence).

The chain is built from TRBV18 and TRBJ1-2; D call uncertain. This CDR3 is built from 15 residues. V was pared by 5 bases and J by 2 bases, with 15 bases between. Germline CDR1 is KGHSH and CDR2 is LQKENI. As DNA, the CDR3 is TGTGCCAGCTCATCGGGATGGGCGGACAACTATGGCTACACCTTC. Its protein product is CASSSGWADNYGYTF.

The chain employs TRBV27 and TRBJ2-7, with TRBD1 identical over 10 bases. The trim removed 3 bases at V and 6 bases at J, leaving 8 bases unmatched. CDR3 size: 15 residues. Germline-derived CDR1 and CDR2 are MNHEY and SMNVEV (reference sequence). The CDR3 region has the DNA TGTGCCAGCAGTTTGCCCGGGACAGGGGTCGGCGAGCAGTACTTC. The encoded protein is CASSLPGTGVGEQYF.

This clone occurred a few times. The V and J genes are TRBV5-4 and TRBJ1-1; unclear D gene. The CDR3 runs to 15 residues. V was cut by 4 bases and J by 1 base, with 14 bases left in between. Germline V gene data show CDR1 as SGHNT and CDR2 as YYREEE (reference sequence). The CDR3 protein is CASSAGVNANTEAFF. The CDR3 DNA reads TGTGCCAGCAGCGCCGGTGTGAATGCGAACACTGAAGCTTTCTTT.